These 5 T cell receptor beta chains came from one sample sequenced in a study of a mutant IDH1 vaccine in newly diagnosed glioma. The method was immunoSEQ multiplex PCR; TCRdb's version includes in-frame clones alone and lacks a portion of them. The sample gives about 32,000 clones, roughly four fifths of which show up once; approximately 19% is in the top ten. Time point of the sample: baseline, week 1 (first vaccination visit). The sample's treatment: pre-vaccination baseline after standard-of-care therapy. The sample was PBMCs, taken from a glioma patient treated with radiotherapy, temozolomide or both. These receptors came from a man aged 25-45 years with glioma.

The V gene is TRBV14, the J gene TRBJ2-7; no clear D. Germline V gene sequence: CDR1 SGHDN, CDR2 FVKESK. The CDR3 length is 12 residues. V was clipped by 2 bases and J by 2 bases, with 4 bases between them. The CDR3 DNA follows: TGTGCCAGCAGCCAAAACACCTACGAGCAGTACTTC. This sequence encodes CASSQNTYEQYF.

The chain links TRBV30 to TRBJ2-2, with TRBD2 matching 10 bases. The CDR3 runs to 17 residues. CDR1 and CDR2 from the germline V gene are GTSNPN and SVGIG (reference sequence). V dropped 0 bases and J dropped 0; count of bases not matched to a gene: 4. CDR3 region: CAWSVLTSGSNTGELFF. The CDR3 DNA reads TGTGCCTGGAGTGTCCTGACTAGCGGGTCGAACACCGGGGAGCTGTTTTTT.

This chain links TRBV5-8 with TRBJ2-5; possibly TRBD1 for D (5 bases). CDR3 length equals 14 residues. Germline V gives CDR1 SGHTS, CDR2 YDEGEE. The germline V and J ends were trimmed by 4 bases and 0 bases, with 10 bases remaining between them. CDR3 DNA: TGTGCCAGCAGCCCGACAGCCTACCAAGAGACCCAGTACTTC. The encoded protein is CASSPTAYQETQYF. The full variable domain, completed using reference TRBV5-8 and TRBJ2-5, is EAGVTQSPTHLIKTRGQQATLRCSPISGHTSVYWYQQALGLGLQFLLWYDEGEERNRGNFPPRFSGRQFPNYSSELNVNALELEDSALYLCASSPTAYQETQYFGPGTRLLVL.

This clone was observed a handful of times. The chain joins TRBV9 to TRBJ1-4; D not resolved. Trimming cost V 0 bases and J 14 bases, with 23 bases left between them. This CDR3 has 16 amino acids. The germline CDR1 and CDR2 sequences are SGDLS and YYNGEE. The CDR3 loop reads CASSVADTFKTDRLFF. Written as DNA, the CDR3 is TGTGCCAGCAGCGTAGCCGACACATTCAAGACGGATCGTCTGTTTTTT. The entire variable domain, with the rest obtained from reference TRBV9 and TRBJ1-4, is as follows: DSGVTQTPKHLITATGQRVTLRCSPRSGDLSVYWYQQSLDQGLQFLIQYYNGEERAKGNILERFSAQQFPDLHSELNLSSLELGDSALYFCASSVADTFKTDRLFFGSGTQLSVL.

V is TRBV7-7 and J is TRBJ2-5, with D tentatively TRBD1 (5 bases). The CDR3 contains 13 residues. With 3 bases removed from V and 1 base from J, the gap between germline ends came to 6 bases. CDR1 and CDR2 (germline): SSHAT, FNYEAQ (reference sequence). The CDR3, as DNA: TGTGCCAGCAGCTTCGACAGCCAAGAGACCCAGTACTTC. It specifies CASSFDSQETQYF. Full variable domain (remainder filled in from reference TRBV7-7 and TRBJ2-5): GAGVSQSPRYKVTKRGQDVTLRCDPISSHATLYWYQQALGQGPEFLTYFNYEAQPDKSGLPSDRFSAERPEGSISTLTIQRTEQRDSAMYRCASSFDSQETQYFGPGTRLLVL.